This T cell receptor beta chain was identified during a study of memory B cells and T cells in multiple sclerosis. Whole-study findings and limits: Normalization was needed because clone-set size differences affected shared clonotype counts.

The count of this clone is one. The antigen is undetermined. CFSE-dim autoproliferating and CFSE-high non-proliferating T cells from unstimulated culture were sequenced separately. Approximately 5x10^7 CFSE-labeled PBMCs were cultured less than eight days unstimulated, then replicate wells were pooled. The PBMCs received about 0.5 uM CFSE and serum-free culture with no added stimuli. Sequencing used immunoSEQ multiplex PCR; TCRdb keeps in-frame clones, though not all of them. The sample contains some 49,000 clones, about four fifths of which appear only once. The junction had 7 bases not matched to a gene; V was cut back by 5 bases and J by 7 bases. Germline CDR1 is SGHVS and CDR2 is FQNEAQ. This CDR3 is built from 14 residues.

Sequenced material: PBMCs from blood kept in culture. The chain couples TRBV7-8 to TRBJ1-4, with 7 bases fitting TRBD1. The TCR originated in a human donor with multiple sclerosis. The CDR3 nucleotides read TGTGCCAGCAGCAAAGGGGGCGCAGGTGAAAAACTGTTTTTT. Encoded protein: CASSKGGAGEKLFF.